This is a list of T cell receptor beta chains from one sample in a study of blood T cells in healthy people across ages. TCRdb fed the 5' RACE reads into MiXCR, producing one record per CDR3 protein. The sample consists of approximately 770,000 distinct CDR3 sequences, 55% to 75% of them appearing once. Sequences were obtained from blood. These receptors all stem from a young man in good health. Each CDR3 is given with its conserved first and last residue. The D gene is left open where the match is weak. Some rows mark clone size as missing; the rest say once, few, many or name a class of expanded clone.

d_gene: TRBD2
v_gene: TRBV7-2
j_gene: TRBJ2-3
abundance: .
CDR3nt: TGTGCCAGCAGCTTAACGAGCGGGAGGGCCAGAGATACGCAGTATTTT
CDR3aa: CASSLTSGRARDTQYF

d_gene: .
v_gene: TRBV9
j_gene: TRBJ2-1
abundance: .
CDR3nt: TGTGCCAGCAGCCCGCTTCTAGGTGTCAATGAGCAGTTCTTC
CDR3aa: CASSPLLGVNEQFF

d_gene: TRBD1
v_gene: TRBV7-2
j_gene: TRBJ2-3
abundance: .
CDR3nt: TGTGCCAGCAGCTCCTCCGGGACAGGCGGCACAGATACGCAGTATTTT
CDR3aa: CASSSSGTGGTDTQYF

d_gene: .
v_gene: TRBV6-1
j_gene: TRBJ2-7
abundance: .
CDR3nt: TGTGCCAGCATGACAGGAGTCACCTACGAGCAGTACTTC
CDR3aa: CASMTGVTYEQYF

d_gene: TRBD2
v_gene: TRBV12-3/TRBV12-4
j_gene: TRBJ2-5
abundance: few
CDR3nt: TGTGCCAGCAAGGGGACTACGGAGACCCAGTACTTC
CDR3aa: CASKGTTETQYF

d_gene: TRBD2
v_gene: TRBV20-1
j_gene: TRBJ2-4
abundance: .
CDR3nt: TGCAGTGCTGCGACTAGCGGGAGCCAAAACATTCAGTACTTC
CDR3aa: CSAATSGSQNIQYF

d_gene: .
v_gene: TRBV7-9
j_gene: TRBJ1-1
abundance: .
CDR3nt: TGTGTCAGCAGCTTTGGGTATTACACTGAAGCTTTCTTT
CDR3aa: CVSSFGYYTEAFF

d_gene: .
v_gene: TRBV20-1
j_gene: TRBJ1-6
abundance: .
CDR3nt: TGCAGTGCTAGAGGAGACAGCTATAATTCACCCCTCCACTTT
CDR3aa: CSARGDSYNSPLHF

d_gene: .
v_gene: TRBV28
j_gene: TRBJ2-5
abundance: .
CDR3nt: TGTGCCAGCAGCCTTACAAGGACTTTCCACAAGCAGTACTTC
CDR3aa: CASSLTRTFHKQYF

d_gene: .
v_gene: TRBV20-1
j_gene: TRBJ2-6
abundance: few
CDR3nt: TGCAGTGCTAGAGATGAGAGCTCTGGGGCCAACGTCCTGACTTTC
CDR3aa: CSARDESSGANVLTF

d_gene: .
v_gene: TRBV29-1
j_gene: TRBJ2-1
abundance: .
CDR3nt: TGCAGCGTTGGCAGGTCGGTTGTCTACAATGAGCAGTTCTTC
CDR3aa: CSVGRSVVYNEQFF

d_gene: .
v_gene: TRBV28
j_gene: TRBJ1-2
abundance: .
CDR3nt: TGTGCCAGCAGGCCTCGCCCGGACAGATCCTATGGCTACACCTTC
CDR3aa: CASRPRPDRSYGYTF

d_gene: .
v_gene: TRBV12-3/TRBV12-4
j_gene: TRBJ2-2
abundance: few
CDR3nt: TGTGCCAGCAGTCCCTCGAACACCGGGGAGCTGTTTTTT
CDR3aa: CASSPSNTGELFF

d_gene: .
v_gene: TRBV4-2
j_gene: TRBJ1-1
abundance: few
CDR3nt: TGTGCCAGTAGCCAAGATCGGACGAACACTGAAGCTTTCTTT
CDR3aa: CASSQDRTNTEAFF

d_gene: TRBD1
v_gene: TRBV20-1
j_gene: TRBJ2-7
abundance: .
CDR3nt: TGCAGTGCTAGAGATAGCGGGACAGGGGGCTACGAGCAGTACTTC
CDR3aa: CSARDSGTGGYEQYF

d_gene: .
v_gene: TRBV3-1
j_gene: TRBJ1-2
abundance: .
CDR3nt: TGTGCCAGCAGTCTCGGGACCTCGGAGGGCTACACCTTC
CDR3aa: CASSLGTSEGYTF

d_gene: .
v_gene: TRBV28
j_gene: TRBJ2-1
abundance: .
CDR3nt: TGTGCCAGCAGGGTCGACAGAAAAAATTACAATGAGCAGTTCTTC
CDR3aa: CASRVDRKNYNEQFF

d_gene: .
v_gene: TRBV9
j_gene: TRBJ1-2
abundance: .
CDR3nt: TGTGTCAGCAGCAGAGCCGGGGGCTACACCTTC
CDR3aa: CVSSRAGGYTF

d_gene: .
v_gene: TRBV9
j_gene: TRBJ2-1
abundance: .
CDR3nt: TGTGCCAGCAGCCACGAGGGATGGGGTGAGCAGTTCTTC
CDR3aa: CASSHEGWGEQFF

d_gene: TRBD1
v_gene: TRBV10-1
j_gene: TRBJ2-1
abundance: .
CDR3nt: TGCGCCAGCGAAGCGACAGGGGGCAATGAGCAGTTCTTC
CDR3aa: CASEATGGNEQFF

d_gene: TRBD1
v_gene: TRBV3-1
j_gene: TRBJ2-1
abundance: once
CDR3nt: TGTGCCAGCAGCCAAGGACAGGGTGGTTCCAATGAGCAGTTCTTC
CDR3aa: CASSQGQGGSNEQFF

d_gene: .
v_gene: TRBV3-1
j_gene: TRBJ2-7
abundance: .
CDR3nt: TGTGCCAGCAGCCAAGGGGGATATGGCGGGGAGCAGTACTTC
CDR3aa: CASSQGGYGGEQYF

d_gene: .
v_gene: TRBV27
j_gene: TRBJ1-4
abundance: few
CDR3nt: TGTGCCAGCAGTTCAAGGAGGGGGGAGAGGAATGAAAAACTGTTTTTT
CDR3aa: CASSSRRGERNEKLFF

d_gene: TRBD1
v_gene: TRBV12-3/TRBV12-4
j_gene: TRBJ1-5
abundance: .
CDR3nt: TGTGCCAGCAGTTTGGGGCCTGCAGGGGGCTTACAGCCCCAGCATTTT
CDR3aa: CASSLGPAGGLQPQHF

d_gene: .
v_gene: TRBV20-1
j_gene: TRBJ1-2
abundance: few
CDR3nt: TGCAGTGCTAGGCCGATTGGGGGGGACTATGGCTACACCTTC
CDR3aa: CSARPIGGDYGYTF

d_gene: .
v_gene: TRBV5-1
j_gene: TRBJ2-5
abundance: .
CDR3nt: TGCGCCAGCAGCTTGGTCCCCACGGCGGGGCAAGAGACCCAGTACTTC
CDR3aa: CASSLVPTAGQETQYF

d_gene: .
v_gene: TRBV12-3/TRBV12-4
j_gene: TRBJ2-7
abundance: .
CDR3nt: TGTGCCAGCAGAAAAAATCCCTACGAGCAGTACTTC
CDR3aa: CASRKNPYEQYF

d_gene: TRBD1
v_gene: TRBV11-2
j_gene: TRBJ2-5
abundance: few
CDR3nt: TGTGCCAGCAGCTTACGGACAGGGGAAGAGACCCAGTACTTC
CDR3aa: CASSLRTGEETQYF